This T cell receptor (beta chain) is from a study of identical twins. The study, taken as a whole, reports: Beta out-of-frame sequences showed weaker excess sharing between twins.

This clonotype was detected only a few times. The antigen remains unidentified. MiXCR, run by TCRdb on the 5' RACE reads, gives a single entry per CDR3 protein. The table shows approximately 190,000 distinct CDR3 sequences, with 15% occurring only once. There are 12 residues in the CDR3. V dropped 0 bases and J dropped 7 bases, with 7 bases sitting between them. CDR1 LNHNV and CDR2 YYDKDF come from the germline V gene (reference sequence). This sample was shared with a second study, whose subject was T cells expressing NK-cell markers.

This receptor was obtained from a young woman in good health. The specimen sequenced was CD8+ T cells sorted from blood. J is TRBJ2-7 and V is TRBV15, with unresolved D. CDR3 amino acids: CATSRDYGEQYF. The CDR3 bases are TGTGCCACCAGCAGAGATTACGGGGAGCAGTACTTC.